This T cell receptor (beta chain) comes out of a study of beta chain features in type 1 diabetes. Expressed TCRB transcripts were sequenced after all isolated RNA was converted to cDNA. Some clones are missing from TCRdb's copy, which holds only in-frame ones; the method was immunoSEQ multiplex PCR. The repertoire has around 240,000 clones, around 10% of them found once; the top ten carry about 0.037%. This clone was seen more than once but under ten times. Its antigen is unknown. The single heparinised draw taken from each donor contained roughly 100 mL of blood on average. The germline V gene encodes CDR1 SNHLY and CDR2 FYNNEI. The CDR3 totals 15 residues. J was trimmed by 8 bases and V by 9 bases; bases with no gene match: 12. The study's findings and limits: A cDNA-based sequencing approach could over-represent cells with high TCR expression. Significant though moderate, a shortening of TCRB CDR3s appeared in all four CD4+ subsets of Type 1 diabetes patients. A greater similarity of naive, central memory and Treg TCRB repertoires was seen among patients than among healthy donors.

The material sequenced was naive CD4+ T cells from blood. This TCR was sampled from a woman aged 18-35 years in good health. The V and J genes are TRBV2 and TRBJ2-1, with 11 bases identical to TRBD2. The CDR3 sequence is CASAGLAGGGYEQFF. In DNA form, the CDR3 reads TGTGCCAGTGCGGGGCTAGCGGGAGGTGGGTATGAGCAGTTCTTC.